This T cell receptor (beta chain) was recorded in a study of early T cells in non-severe SARS-CoV-2 infection. The wider study: Unpaired chains resulted from sequencing bulk RNA of unsorted whole blood. Study conclusions and caveats: CD4 and private specificities were missed by VDJdb matching, which favored anti-spike CD8 responses.

On this clonotype: The antigen remains undetermined.

The TCR library protocol was used to attach unique molecular identifiers. These identifiers were attached to individual cDNA molecules. TCRdb fed the 5' RACE reads into MiXCR, producing one record per CDR3 protein. This table holds about 35,000 distinct CDR3 sequences, around 5% found once. The germline V gene encodes CDR1 LNHDA and CDR2 SQIVND (reference sequence). This CDR3 region has 13 residues. Trimming stripped 11 bases from V and 5 bases from J, with 15 bases between. The rearrangement uses TRBV19 and TRBJ1-4; D is perhaps TRBD1 (5 bases). The TCR was taken from an adult who was a healthcare worker with PCR-confirmed SARS-CoV-2 infection or an uninfected control (not recorded which). Sequenced material: whole blood. The CDR3 nucleotides are TGTGCCGCGGCGGTCGGGGGGAATGAAAAACTGTTTTTT. It translates to CAAAVGGNEKLFF. The full variable domain, with the rest looked up from reference TRBV19 and TRBJ1-4, is DGGITQSPKYLFRKEGQNVTLSCEQNLNHDAMYWYRQDPGQGLRLIYYSQIVNDFQKGDIAEGYSVSREKKESFPLTVTSAQKNPTAFYLCAAAVGGNEKLFFGSGTQLSVL.